A selection of T cell receptor beta chains follows, all from one sample in a study of spatial heterogeneity in lung cancer. TCRdb redid the calling of the 5' RACE reads with MiXCR, one entry per CDR3 protein. The data contain some 25,000 distinct CDR3 sequences, around 7.5% of them singletons. The sample here was lung tumor tissue, taken at surgery. The receptor source for this set is a male donor with early-stage non-small cell lung cancer. Each CDR3 is given with its conserved first and last residue. The order of the fields is V gene, D gene, clone size, J gene, CDR3 protein, CDR3 DNA. The D gene is left open where the match is weak. Rows give clone size only sometimes, using once, few, many, or a class for an expanded clone.

TRBV6-1	.	many	TRBJ2-7	CASKIRAGQNEQYF	TGTGCCAGCAAAATCAGGGCAGGGCAAAACGAGCAGTACTTC
TRBV20-1	.	many	TRBJ1-2	CSAGGYTF	TGCAGTGCGGGAGGCTACACCTTC
TRBV20-1	.	medium-sized	TRBJ1-1	CSASGGRTEAFF	TGCAGTGCTAGTGGGGGGCGGACTGAAGCTTTCTTT
TRBV21-1	.	.	TRBJ1-5	CASSDPGQGNQPQHF	TGTGCCAGCAGCGACCCGGGACAGGGGAATCAGCCCCAGCATTTT
TRBV18	.	few	TRBJ1-5	CASSPDGPHQPQHF	TGTGCCAGCTCACCGGACGGACCCCATCAGCCCCAGCATTTT
TRBV7-9	.	.	TRBJ1-1	CASSFAGMNTEAFF	TGTGCCAGCAGCTTCGCCGGCATGAACACTGAAGCTTTCTTT
TRBV12-3/TRBV12-4	TRBD1	.	TRBJ2-2	CASSLGTGGYTGELFF	TGTGCCAGCAGTTTAGGGACAGGGGGATACACCGGGGAGCTGTTTTTT
TRBV11-2	.	.	TRBJ1-3	CASSLELNSGNTIYF	TGTGCCAGCAGCTTAGAGTTAAACTCTGGAAACACCATATATTTT
TRBV29-1	.	few	TRBJ2-2	CSVVLGTLANTGELFF	TGCAGCGTTGTCCTTGGGACACTTGCGAACACCGGGGAGCTGTTTTTT
TRBV19	TRBD1	.	TRBJ1-2	CASTSPRFETGVRAYTF	TGTGCCAGTACCTCCCCCCGATTTGAAACAGGGGTGCGCGCCTACACCTTC
TRBV20-1	TRBD2	many	TRBJ2-1	CSARTLRLSGDDNEQFF	TGCAGTGCTAGGACCCTTCGGCTTAGCGGGGACGACAATGAGCAGTTCTTC
TRBV20-1	.	many	TRBJ2-1	CSGVGSAGSYNEQFF	TGCAGTGGGGTAGGGAGTGCGGGCTCCTACAATGAGCAGTTCTTC
TRBV24-1	.	many	TRBJ1-1	CATSDFWGAEAFF	TGTGCCACCAGTGATTTCTGGGGCGCTGAAGCTTTCTTT
TRBV28	.	few	TRBJ1-4	CATRTATNEKLFF	TGTGCCACTCGGACAGCAACTAATGAAAAACTGTTTTTT
TRBV6-2/TRBV6-3	TRBD1	few	TRBJ1-6	CASSYWTQGDSPLHF	TGTGCCAGCAGTTACTGGACGCAGGGGGATTCACCCCTCCACTTT
TRBV10-3	.	.	TRBJ1-5	CAISESKDQPQHF	TGTGCCATCAGTGAGTCGAAGGATCAGCCCCAGCATTTT
TRBV10-3	.	many	TRBJ1-1	CAISESATRTEAFF	TGTGCCATCAGTGAGTCAGCGACAAGGACTGAAGCTTTCTTT
TRBV19	.	many	TRBJ1-5	CASRTAVNQPQHF	TGTGCCAGTAGGACAGCCGTAAATCAGCCCCAGCATTTT
TRBV20-1	.	few	TRBJ2-3	CSATEWSTDTQYF	TGCAGTGCTACAGAGTGGTCCACAGATACGCAGTATTTT
TRBV5-1	.	few	TRBJ2-7	CASSLGTDHSNYEQYF	TGCGCCAGCAGCTTGGGGACAGATCACTCTAACTACGAGCAGTACTTC
TRBV18	.	.	TRBJ2-7	CASSPAGRSGEQYF	TGTGCCAGCTCACCGGCGGGGAGGTCAGGCGAGCAGTACTTC
TRBV6-5	.	many	TRBJ1-1	CASSYQAAQNTEAFF	TGTGCCAGCAGTTACCAGGCAGCCCAGAACACTGAAGCTTTCTTT
TRBV7-6	.	many	TRBJ2-5	CASSLNRGETQYF	TGTGCCAGCAGCTTAAATCGGGGGGAGACCCAGTACTTC
TRBV28	.	many	TRBJ2-2	CASRRGPGELFF	TGTGCCAGCAGGAGGGGTCCCGGGGAGCTGTTTTTT
TRBV6-2/TRBV6-3	.	many	TRBJ1-5	CASSPLGEGNQPQHF	TGTGCCAGCAGTCCTTTAGGTGAGGGCAATCAGCCCCAGCATTTT
TRBV29-1	.	many	TRBJ2-7	CSVEFRGGLSYEQYF	TGCAGCGTTGAATTTAGGGGGGGCCTCTCCTACGAGCAGTACTTC
TRBV20-1	.	many	TRBJ1-6	CSASLQGVFSPLHF	TGCAGTGCTAGCCTACAGGGAGTTTTTTCACCCCTCCACTTT
TRBV7-9	TRBD1	few	TRBJ2-5	CASSSPSTGVETQYF	TGTGCCAGCAGCTCCCCGAGCACAGGGGTAGAGACCCAGTACTTC
TRBV7-2	TRBD1	few	TRBJ2-2	CASSVQGGFGTGELFF	TGTGCCAGCAGCGTACAGGGGGGATTTGGTACCGGGGAGCTGTTTTTT
TRBV10-3	TRBD1	few	TRBJ2-2	CAINPGQGDRELFF	TGTGCCATCAACCCGGGACAGGGGGACAGGGAGCTGTTTTTT
TRBV20-1	TRBD2	.	TRBJ2-1	CSAKTSGYNEQFF	TGCAGTGCCAAGACTAGCGGCTACAATGAGCAGTTCTTC
TRBV29-1	.	.	TRBJ2-7	CSVAAGSEGRRQYF	TGCAGCGTTGCCGCCGGGAGCGAGGGGAGGCGGCAGTACTTC
TRBV24-1	TRBD1	many	TRBJ1-2	CATSGRDRNYGYTF	TGTGCCACCAGTGGAAGGGACAGGAACTATGGCTACACCTTC
TRBV5-1	.	.	TRBJ1-3	CASSLAGVSGNTIYF	TGCGCCAGCAGCTTGGCAGGGGTCTCTGGAAACACCATATATTTT
TRBV10-2	.	many	TRBJ1-4	CASREGAIEKLFF	TGCGCCAGCAGGGAAGGGGCTATCGAAAAACTGTTTTTT
TRBV7-9	.	many	TRBJ2-5	CASSLIAETQYF	TGTGCCAGCAGCTTAATTGCGGAGACCCAGTACTTC
TRBV6-2/TRBV6-3	.	many	TRBJ1-2	CASRWTLTPGYTF	TGTGCCAGCAGATGGACACTCACGCCCGGCTACACCTTC
TRBV30	TRBD1	many	TRBJ2-1	CAWSPGGAYNEQFF	TGTGCCTGGAGTCCAGGGGGCGCTTACAATGAGCAGTTCTTC
TRBV6-1	TRBD1	.	TRBJ2-7	CASSAKSGGISYEQYF	TGTGCCAGCAGTGCCAAATCAGGGGGCATTTCCTACGAGCAGTACTTC
TRBV7-2	.	few	TRBJ2-1	CASTFTEGNEQFF	TGTGCCAGCACCTTCACAGAGGGGAATGAGCAGTTCTTC
TRBV29-1	.	many	TRBJ1-2	CSVEGPGYTF	TGCAGCGTTGAGGGACCTGGCTACACCTTC
TRBV6-2/TRBV6-3	TRBD1	.	TRBJ2-1	CASVTGLTPLYNEQFF	TGTGCCAGCGTGACAGGGCTTACCCCCTTGTACAATGAGCAGTTCTTC
TRBV5-1	.	.	TRBJ2-7	CASSLTGTISYEQYF	TGCGCCAGCAGCTTGACCGGGACAATAAGCTACGAGCAGTACTTC
TRBV28	TRBD1	many	TRBJ2-6	CASSPGGQGSPGANVLTF	TGTGCCAGCAGTCCCGGCGGACAGGGTAGCCCTGGGGCCAACGTCCTGACTTTC
TRBV6-1	TRBD1	few	TRBJ2-1	CASREDRGYGEQFF	TGTGCCAGCAGAGAGGACAGGGGTTACGGGGAGCAGTTCTTC
TRBV6-2/TRBV6-3	TRBD1	many	TRBJ2-1	CASRGQYMPYNEQFF	TGTGCCAGCAGGGGACAGTACATGCCCTACAATGAGCAGTTCTTC
TRBV6-5	.	medium-sized	TRBJ1-1	CASSYGGTNTEAFF	TGTGCCAGCAGTTACGGGGGTACGAACACTGAAGCTTTCTTT
TRBV10-2	.	few	TRBJ2-4	CATADRRDIQYF	TGCGCCACCGCGGACCGTCGGGACATTCAGTACTTC
TRBV2	.	many	TRBJ2-2	CASKGTGELFF	TGTGCCAGCAAAGGGACCGGGGAGCTGTTTTTT
TRBV5-1	TRBD2	.	TRBJ2-1	CASSFLAGGHQANEQFF	TGCGCCAGCAGCTTCCTAGCGGGGGGCCACCAGGCCAATGAGCAGTTCTTC
TRBV7-2	.	.	TRBJ2-3	CASSLRADTQYF	TGTGCCAGCAGCTTACGGGCAGATACGCAGTATTTT